The present entry profiles one T cell receptor (beta chain) with its context. The data originate from a study of long-term antiretroviral therapy in people with HIV. Sequencing used immunoSEQ v3.0 at survey level. Measured with immunoSEQ multiplex PCR; TCRdb has only the in-frame clones, and not every one. The sample has under 30,000 clones; about four fifths are singletons. The sequence was collected from a man aged 18-30 years with HIV. The material sequenced was unsorted PBMCs, taken 3 years after starting antiretroviral therapy.

Here the CDR3 reads CASSGNRGTAFDTEAFF. CDR3 nucleotide sequence: TGTGCCAGCAGCGGAAACAGGGGTACGGCCTTCGACACTGAAGCTTTCTTT. The chain has TRBV9 and TRBJ1-1; 7 bases fit TRBD1. Germline CDR1 reads SGDLS; CDR2 reads YYNGEE. This CDR3 has 17 amino acids. Germline trimming cut 3 bases from V and 3 bases from J; bases unmatched to any gene: 14.